This T cell receptor beta chain came from a study of shared clonotypes between healthy human individuals. Only in-frame clones appear in the TCRdb table, and some are missing; sequencing was by immunoSEQ multiplex PCR. The sample has around 500,000 clones; about 80% are singletons. This clone was counted between two and nine times. The sample holds other DNA sequences that translate to the same CDR3. This CDR3 has 11 amino acids. V was pared by 3 bases and J by 6 bases, with 4 bases between. Germline values: CDR1 SEHNR, CDR2 FQNEAQ (reference sequence). The chain is built from TRBV7-9 and TRBJ2-3, with D hard to call. Sequenced: PBMCs. This TCR came from a woman aged 35 to 49 in good health. Some clones in this sample may be carry-over from other donors' samples. Written as DNA, the CDR3 is TGTGCCAGCAGCTTGCTCGATACGCAGTATTTT. Amino acids: CASSLLDTQYF.